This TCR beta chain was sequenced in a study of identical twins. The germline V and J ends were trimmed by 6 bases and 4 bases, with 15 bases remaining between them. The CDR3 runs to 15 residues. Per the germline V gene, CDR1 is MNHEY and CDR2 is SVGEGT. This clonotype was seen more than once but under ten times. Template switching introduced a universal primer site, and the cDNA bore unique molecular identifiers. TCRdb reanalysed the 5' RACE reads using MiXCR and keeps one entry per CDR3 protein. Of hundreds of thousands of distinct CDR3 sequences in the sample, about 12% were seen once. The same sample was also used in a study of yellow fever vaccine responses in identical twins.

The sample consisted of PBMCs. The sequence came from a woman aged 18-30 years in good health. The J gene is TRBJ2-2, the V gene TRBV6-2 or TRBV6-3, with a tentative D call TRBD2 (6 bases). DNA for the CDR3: TGTGCCAGCAGAGGTAGCGGCCCACTCACCGGGGAGCTGTTTTTT. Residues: CASRGSGPLTGELFF.